This T cell receptor beta chain was captured in a study of identical twins. The study's findings and limits: There was more out-of-frame TCR alpha sharing in monozygotic twins than models estimated.

Turning to this clonotype: The antigen is unknown.

Germline V gives CDR1 SGHVS, CDR2 FQNEAQ. The CDR3 loop spans 11 amino acids. V lost 4 bases, J lost 7 bases, and 7 bases lay in between. TCRdb used MiXCR to reprocess the 5' RACE reads, holding one entry per CDR3 protein. The table includes 400,000 to 650,000 distinct CDR3 sequences, approximately 22% detected once. The sample also formed part of further work on T cells expressing NK-cell markers. That source notes: As a fraction of CD8+ T cells, dominant NKG2C+ clonotypes reached about 1.0-7.5% in over 5 donors. These clonotypes additionally ranked first within the CD3+CD56-NKG2C+ fraction of a few donors.

The rearrangement joins TRBV7-8 to TRBJ1-1, with D unclear. Sequencing was done on a sample of CD4+ T cells sorted from blood. This clonotype originated in a woman younger than 30 in good health. The CDR3 here is CASSSPIEAFF. In DNA form, the CDR3 reads TGTGCCAGCAGCTCCCCCATTGAAGCTTTCTTT.